This TCR beta chain originates from a study of shared clonotypes between healthy human individuals. Sequencing used immunoSEQ multiplex PCR; TCRdb keeps in-frame clones, though not all of them. The table includes nearly 1,000,000 clones, around 80% detected once. The V and J ends lost 1 base and 2 bases respectively, with 7 bases between them. The germline CDR1 and CDR2 sequences are MGHRA and YSYEKL. CDR3 length: 14 amino acids. This receptor was obtained from a man aged 18 to 29 in good health. What was sequenced was memory CD4+ T cells sorted from blood. Specified subset: CD45RA-negative fraction. The V and J genes are TRBV4-1 and TRBJ2-3; perhaps TRBD2 as D (6 bases). This CDR3 is CASSQGDSTDTQYF. The CDR3 DNA reads as TGCGCCAGCAGCCAAGGGGACTCCACAGATACGCAGTATTTT.